The next 26 T cell receptor beta chains were all read from a single sample in a study of cytomegalovirus exposure and HLA in healthy donors. In the PCR, 60 Vbeta and 13 Jbeta primers were used. TCRdb keeps only in-frame clones here, not all; method: immunoSEQ multiplex PCR. Among more than 85,000 clones, 83% were seen once, and the ten largest hold 6.1%. The sequencing input was PBMCs. The receptors originated from a man younger than 35 in good health and CMV-seronegative.

The CDR3 protein is CASSLIGTEAFF. The CDR3 bases are TGTGCCAGCAGCCTCATCGGCACTGAAGCTTTCTTT. This chain joins TRBV7-9 and TRBJ1-1; D is ambiguous. The CDR3 length is 12 residues. The V gene's germline CDR1 is SEHNR and CDR2 FQNEAQ (reference sequence). Trimming took off 5 bases at V and 4 bases at J, with 8 bases between the two ends.

The CDR3 region is CASSPSTGQVNYGYTF. CDR3 in DNA: TGTGCCAGCAGCCCAAGTACGGGACAGGTAAACTATGGCTACACCTTC. The V call is TRBV27, the J call TRBJ1-2, with TRBD1 matching over 8 bases. The germline gives CDR1 MNHEY, CDR2 SMNVEV (reference sequence). This CDR3 has 16 amino acids. V trimming: 6 bases; J trimming: 2 bases; junction bases outside the gene matches: 11.

The gene calls are TRBV5-4 and TRBJ1-1, with D tentatively TRBD1 (5 bases). The V gene's germline CDR1 is SGHNT and CDR2 YYREEE (reference sequence). The CDR3 totals 13 residues. The V gene lost 1 base and the J gene lost 3 bases, with 7 bases spanning the gap. In nucleotides, the CDR3 is TGTGCCAGCAGCTTGACGACAGACACTGAAGCTTTCTTT. It translates to CASSLTTDTEAFF. The whole variable domain, remainder taken from reference TRBV5-4 and TRBJ1-1, is ETGVTQSPTHLIKTRGQQVTLRCSSQSGHNTVSWYQQALGQGPQFIFQYYREEENGRGNFPPRFSGLQFPNYSSELNVNALELDDSALYLCASSLTTDTEAFFGQGTRLTVV.

The chain recombines TRBV5-4 with TRBJ1-2, with 7 bases lining up with TRBD1. CDR3 size: 16 residues. J gave up 8 bases and V 3 bases, and 16 bases lay outside the gene matches. CDR1 and CDR2 from the germline V gene are SGHNT and YYREEE (reference sequence). The CDR3 nucleotides are TGTGCCAGCAGCTCCCCCCCGGGACAGTCCCTTCACGGCTACACCTTC. It encodes CASSSPPGQSLHGYTF.

In DNA form, the CDR3 reads TGTGCCAGCAGCTCCCGGACTAGCGGGAGGAGAACCGGGGAGCTGTTTTTT. Protein: CASSSRTSGRRTGELFF. V is TRBV7-2 and J is TRBJ2-2, with 14 bases that match TRBD2. Germline V gene data show CDR1 as SGHTA and CDR2 as FQGNSA. Losses at the gene ends were 4 bases for V and 5 bases for J; bases not matched to a gene: 6. The CDR3 extends over 17 amino acids.

The chain employs TRBV27 and TRBJ2-3; maybe TRBD1 (6 bases). The CDR3 has 14 residues. CDR1 is MNHEY, CDR2 SMNVEV, per germline (reference sequence). V lost 5 bases and J 1 base, leaving 10 bases between the germline ends. The CDR3 loop reads CASSRRTGTDTQYF. CDR3 nucleotide sequence: TGTGCCAGCAGTCGCAGGACAGGCACAGATACGCAGTATTTT.

This clone was counted between two and nine times. The V and J genes are TRBV5-1 and TRBJ1-1; the match to TRBD1 covers 10 bases. Germline loops: CDR1 SGHRS, CDR2 YFSETQ. Unmatched junction bases numbered 8, after V lost 5 bases and J lost 4 bases. There are 15 residues in the CDR3. CDR3 in amino acids: CASSPTGGRSTEAFF. In DNA, the CDR3 is TGCGCCAGCAGTCCGACAGGGGGCCGGAGCACTGAAGCTTTCTTT.

The gene calls are TRBV4-3 and TRBJ1-2; 8 nucleotides agree with TRBD1. Germline loops: CDR1 LGHNA, CDR2 YSLEER. V lost 2 bases to trimming and J lost 2 bases; unmatched junction nucleotides: 4. CDR3 length: 15 amino acids. The CDR3 sequence is CASSQTRQGNYGYTF. The CDR3 nucleotides read TGCGCCAGCAGCCAAACCCGACAGGGGAACTATGGCTACACCTTC.

The V call is TRBV10-1, the J call TRBJ2-1, with 7 bases matching TRBD2. Looked up from germline, CDR1 is WNHNN and CDR2 is SYGVQD (reference sequence). V was clipped by 10 bases and J by 4 bases; unmatched bases: 13. The CDR3 is 15 residues long. CDR3 nucleotides: TGCGCCAACGCACCCCTGGCGGGAGCTTACAATGAGCAGTTCTTC. It encodes CANAPLAGAYNEQFF.

V gene TRBV15 combines with J gene TRBJ2-1, with D perhaps matching TRBD2 (5 bases). Per germline, CDR1 LNHNV and CDR2 YYDKDF (reference sequence). The V end was cut by 0 bases, the J end by 7 bases, with 7 bases between. This CDR3 has 13 residues. CDR3 nucleotides: TGTGCCACCAGCAGAGATTCGGGAAATGAGCAGTTCTTC. Translating gives CATSRDSGNEQFF.

The rearrangement joins TRBV12-5 to TRBJ1-5; 10 bases line up with TRBD1. CDR3 length: 17 residues. With V trimmed by 4 bases and J by 0 bases, 6 bases remained unmatched. Germline V gives CDR1 LGHNT, CDR2 FRNRAP. The CDR3 spells CASGSGQGEYSNQPQHF. The CDR3 nucleotides read TGTGCTAGTGGTTCCGGACAGGGGGAGTATAGCAATCAGCCCCAGCATTTT. Drawing the rest from reference TRBV12-5 and TRBJ1-5, the complete variable domain is DARVTQTPRHKVTEMGQEVTMRCQPILGHNTVFWYRQTMMQGLELLAYFRNRAPLDDSGMPKDRFSAEMPDATLATLKIQPSEPRDSAVYFCASGSGQGEYSNQPQHFGDGTRLSIL.

This chain connects TRBV11-2 to TRBJ2-3; D unresolved. V lost 7 bases to trimming and J lost 5 bases, with 7 bases between them. This CDR3 region has 11 residues. Per germline, CDR1 SGHAT and CDR2 FQNNGV. This chain's CDR3 is CASILGDTQYF. The CDR3 DNA follows: TGTGCCAGCATCCTCGGAGATACGCAGTATTTT.

The V call is TRBV4-3, the J call TRBJ1-4; TRBD1 aligns across 7 bases. Trimming took 5 bases from V and 7 from J; bases not matched to a gene: 10. Germline V gene lookup returns CDR1 LGHNA and CDR2 YSLEER. The CDR3 is made up of 15 amino acids. CDR3 nucleotides: TGCGCCAGCAGCTTGTTCACAGGGGTGGGTGAAAAACTGTTTTTT. The encoded protein is CASSLFTGVGEKLFF.

The V call is TRBV12-5, the J call TRBJ1-5, with D possibly being TRBD1 (5 bases). The CDR3 is made up of 14 amino acids. Trimming stripped 9 bases from V and 4 bases from J, with 16 bases between. Per germline, CDR1 LGHNT and CDR2 FRNRAP. CDR3 nucleotides: TGTGCTAGCGCACCCCCAGGGCAAAATCAGCCCCAGCATTTT. This gives the protein CASAPPGQNQPQHF.

The genes are TRBV5-4 and TRBJ1-3, with D perhaps TRBD1 (6 bases). Trimming stripped 2 bases from V and 0 bases from J, with 12 bases between. The CDR3 length is 16 residues. The germline V gene encodes CDR1 SGHNT and CDR2 YYREEE (reference sequence). The CDR3 nucleotides are TGTGCCAGCAGCTTAGACAGGCCCTACTCTGGAAACACCATATATTTT. It yields the protein CASSLDRPYSGNTIYF.

The rearrangement joins TRBV6-5 to TRBJ2-5; D possibly corresponds to TRBD1 (5 bases). Germline V gene sequence: CDR1 MNHEY, CDR2 SVGAGI. The CDR3 is made up of 13 amino acids. The ends were cut back, 5 bases at V and 1 base at J, with 8 bases in the middle. In nucleotides, the CDR3 is TGTGCCAGCAGTCCACAGGCCCAAGAGACCCAGTACTTC. Protein sequence: CASSPQAQETQYF.

This sequence joins TRBV29-1 and TRBJ2-2; no clear D gene. Trimming cost V 5 bases and J 4 bases, with 8 bases left between them. CDR3 length equals 12 residues. The germline gives CDR1 SQVTM, CDR2 ANQGSEA. This CDR3 reads CSVWAATGELFF. The CDR3, as DNA: TGCAGCGTTTGGGCAGCCACCGGGGAGCTGTTTTTT.

The chain combines TRBV6-6 with TRBJ2-1; D call uncertain. CDR1 is MNHNY and CDR2 is SVGAGI in the germline V gene (reference sequence). V lost 0 bases and J 4 bases, leaving 10 bases between the germline ends. This CDR3 contains 15 residues. This CDR3 is CASSYSETFYNEQFF. The CDR3 bases are TGTGCCAGCAGTTACTCCGAGACATTTTACAATGAGCAGTTCTTC.

The chain is built from TRBV5-1 and TRBJ1-5; D ambiguous. Germline CDR1 SGHRS, CDR2 YFSETQ. The CDR3 totals 15 residues. The germline V and J ends were trimmed by 0 bases and 2 bases, with 9 bases remaining between them. Here the CDR3 reads CASSLAGRRNQPQHF. In DNA form, the CDR3 reads TGCGCCAGCAGCTTGGCCGGCAGGCGCAATCAGCCCCAGCATTTT.

The chain combines TRBV7-9 with TRBJ2-1; tentatively, D is TRBD1 (6 bases). V was trimmed by 2 bases and J by 2 bases, leaving 16 bases between them. The CDR3 sequence is 17 residues long. Germline lookup yields CDR1 SEHNR and CDR2 FQNEAQ (reference sequence). The CDR3 bases are TGTGCCAGCAGCTTATTAACCCGGACAGACACCTACAATGAGCAGTTCTTC. Protein: CASSLLTRTDTYNEQFF.

This sequence joins TRBV30 and TRBJ1-1, with a weak D call TRBD1 (6 bases). The CDR3 extends over 14 amino acids. Germline V CDR1 and CDR2: GTSNPN, SVGIG (reference sequence). V was cut by 3 bases and J by 6 bases, with 17 bases left in between. This chain's CDR3 is CAWRGARRPAEAFF. CDR3 bases: TGTGCCTGGAGGGGGGCCCGAAGGCCCGCTGAAGCTTTCTTT.

The rearrangement uses TRBV7-9 and TRBJ1-2, with D possibly being TRBD1 (5 bases). The CDR3 runs to 15 residues. V was pared by 5 bases and J by 8 bases, with 21 bases between. Germline V gene sequence: CDR1 SEHNR, CDR2 FQNEAQ (reference sequence). Written as DNA, the CDR3 is TGTGCCAGCAGCCCCGACCTTGCAGGGCTTGAGGGCTACACCTTC. It translates to CASSPDLAGLEGYTF.

This chain uses TRBV25-1 with TRBJ2-7; TRBD2 is a possible D gene (5 bases). V was pared by 10 bases and J by 4 bases, with 14 bases between. The CDR3 has 12 residues. Germline V gives CDR1 MGHDK, CDR2 SYGVNS. The CDR3 region has the DNA TGTGCCACCGAGGGAGTTTGGTACGAGCAGTACTTC. The encoded protein is CATEGVWYEQYF.

This chain joins TRBV19 and TRBJ1-5; a possible D gene is TRBD1 (5 bases). This CDR3 is 15 amino acids long. The germline CDR1 and CDR2 sequences are LNHDA and SQIVND (reference sequence). V lost 6 bases to trimming and J lost 3 bases, with 15 bases between them. The CDR3 spells CASSLEGRDNQPQHF. CDR3 DNA sequence: TGTGCCAGTAGCCTGGAGGGGAGGGACAATCAGCCCCAGCATTTT.

The V gene is TRBV27, the J gene TRBJ1-1; a possible D gene is TRBD1 (6 bases). In germline, CDR1 is MNHEY, CDR2 SMNVEV (reference sequence). The CDR3 totals 15 residues. The V end was cut by 0 bases, the J end by 1 base, with 9 bases between. CDR3 residues: CASSLSLGGNTEAFF. The CDR3 DNA is TGTGCCAGCAGTTTATCCCTAGGGGGGAACACTGAAGCTTTCTTT.

This rearrangement joins TRBV19 to TRBJ2-4; D gene ambiguous. The V and J ends lost 3 bases and 0 bases respectively, with 12 bases between them. Germline V gives CDR1 LNHDA, CDR2 SQIVND (reference sequence). The CDR3 consists of 16 residues. The CDR3 nucleotides are TGTGCCAGTAGTATTTCGTCGGCGGAAGCCAAAAACATTCAGTACTTC. This codes for CASSISSAEAKNIQYF.